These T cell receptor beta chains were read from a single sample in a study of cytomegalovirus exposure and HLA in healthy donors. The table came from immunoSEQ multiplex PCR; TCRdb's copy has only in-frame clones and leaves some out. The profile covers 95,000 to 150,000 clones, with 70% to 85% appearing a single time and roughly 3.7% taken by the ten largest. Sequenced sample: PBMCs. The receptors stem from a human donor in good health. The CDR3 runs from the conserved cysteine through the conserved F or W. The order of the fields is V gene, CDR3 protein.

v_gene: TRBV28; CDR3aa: CASSLLVGGRTEAFF
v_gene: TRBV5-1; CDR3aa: CASSWAGTASTDTQYF
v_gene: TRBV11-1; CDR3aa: CASSLWRSSYEQYF
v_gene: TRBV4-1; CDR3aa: CASSPAFSVADNEKLFF
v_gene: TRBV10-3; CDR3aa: CAISESTPSGREGEQFF
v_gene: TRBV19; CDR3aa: CASSIGGSQPQHF
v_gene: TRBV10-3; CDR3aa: CAISPDKNHNEQFF
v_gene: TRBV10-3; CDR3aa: CAISPAGGPYGYTF
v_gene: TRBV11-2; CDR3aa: CASSLLQGAGNTEAFF
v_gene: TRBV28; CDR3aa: CASRKSGRTEAFF
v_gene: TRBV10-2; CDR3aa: CASSGPTGLDTEAFF
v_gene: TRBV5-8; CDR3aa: CASSYLSGTDTQYF
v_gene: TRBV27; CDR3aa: CASSIRDRDYEQYF
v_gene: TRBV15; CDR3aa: CATSRDGEADTQYF